This is a list of T cell receptor beta chains from one sample in a study of PD-1 blockade in classical Hodgkin lymphoma. Clones were sequenced by immunoSEQ multiplex PCR, and TCRdb holds only the in-frame ones, with some missing. The sample holds tens of thousands of clones, about 90% seen once. Sequenced material: peripheral blood mononuclear cells (PBMCs), taken before the fourth cycle of nivolumab. The source of these receptors is a human donor with classical Hodgkin lymphoma. Both conserved end residues are part of each CDR3. Fields, in order: V gene, CDR3 protein.

>TRBV28
CASSFQVDYTF
>TRBV2
CATRGGIDLSTDTQYF
>TRBV7-2
CASSLAQGANYEQYF
>TRBV2
CAPREGYYGYTF
>TRBV9
CASSVDGTAYEKLFF
>TRBV10-2
CASGGRWARGDNEQFF
>TRBV7-9
CASSVVTGVNTEAFF
>TRBV27
CASSLQGGGRDTQYF
>TRBV5-4
CASSRSGAVGNTEAFF
>TRBV10-3
CAISESEGNTEAFF